The source of this T cell receptor beta chain is a study of T cell responses to AZD1222 COVID-19 vaccine. Study-wide context: Pooled together were second doses at about 4 or about 12 weeks. Findings and limits, study-wide: Among spike-specific TCRs, nearly half reportedly target unmutated variant regions.

Comments on this clone: Its antigen is still unknown.

The germline CDR1 and CDR2 sequences are MRHNA and SNTAGT. The CDR3 is 13 residues long. V was trimmed by 0 bases and J by 3 bases, leaving 2 bases between them. Assay: immunoSEQ multiplex PCR; the TCRdb copy retains only in-frame clones and omits some. The table includes about 260,000 clones, 85% to 95% detected once. Sequenced material: peripheral blood, taken on day 0 of AZD1222 vaccination. The J gene is TRBJ2-2, the V gene TRBV6-4; D gene uncertain. The clonotype was recovered from an adult in good health. This CDR3 reads CASSDSDTGELFF. For the CDR3, the DNA is TGTGCCAGCAGTGACTCGGACACCGGGGAGCTGTTTTTT.